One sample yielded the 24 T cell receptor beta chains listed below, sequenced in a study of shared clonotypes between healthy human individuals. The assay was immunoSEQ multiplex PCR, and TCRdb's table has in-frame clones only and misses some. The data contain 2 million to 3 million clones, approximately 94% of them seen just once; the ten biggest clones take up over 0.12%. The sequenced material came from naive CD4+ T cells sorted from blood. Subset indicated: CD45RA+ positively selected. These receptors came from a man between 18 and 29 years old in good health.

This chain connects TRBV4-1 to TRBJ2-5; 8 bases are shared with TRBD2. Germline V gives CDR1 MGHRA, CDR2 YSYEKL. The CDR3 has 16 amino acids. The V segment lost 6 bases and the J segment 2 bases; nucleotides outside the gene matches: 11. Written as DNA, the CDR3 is TGCGCCAGCAGACGAACGGGGGGGGGATTACAAGAGACCCAGTACTTC. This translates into CASRRTGGGLQETQYF.

In DNA, the CDR3 is TGTGCCAGTAGGCAAACTAGCGGAGGGGGCGGCGAGCAGTACTTC. Encoded protein: CASRQTSGGGGEQYF. The chain employs TRBV19 and TRBJ2-7; D perhaps matches TRBD2 (8 bases). Germline V gene sequence: CDR1 LNHDA, CDR2 SQIVND (reference sequence). Between the trimmed V and J ends, which lost 6 bases and 6 bases, there was a span of 21 bases. The CDR3 contains 15 residues. The complete variable domain, with remaining parts taken from reference TRBV19 and TRBJ2-7, reads DGGITQSPKYLFRKEGQNVTLSCEQNLNHDAMYWYRQDPGQGLRLIYYSQIVNDFQKGDIAEGYSVSREKKESFPLTVTSAQKNPTAFYLCASRQTSGGGGEQYFGPGTRLTVT.

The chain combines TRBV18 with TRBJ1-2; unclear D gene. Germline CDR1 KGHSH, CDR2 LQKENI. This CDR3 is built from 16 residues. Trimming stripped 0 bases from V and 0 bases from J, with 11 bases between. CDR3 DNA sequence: TGTGCCAGCTCACCACCCTCGGTATCCGCTAACTATGGCTACACCTTC. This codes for CASSPPSVSANYGYTF.

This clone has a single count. The CDR3 DNA reads TGTGCCTGGAGTGTAGGGGGGCAGGGGGAAGCTTTCTTT. It translates to CAWSVGGQGEAFF. This chain joins TRBV30 and TRBJ1-1; weak D call: TRBD1 (6 bases). The ends were cut back, 0 bases at V and 8 bases at J, with 13 bases in the middle. The CDR3 is 13 residues long. Germline assignment: CDR1 GTSNPN and CDR2 SVGIG (reference sequence).

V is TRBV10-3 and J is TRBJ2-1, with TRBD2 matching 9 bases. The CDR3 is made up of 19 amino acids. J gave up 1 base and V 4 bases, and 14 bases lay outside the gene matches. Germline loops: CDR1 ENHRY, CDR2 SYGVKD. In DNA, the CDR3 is TGTGCCATCAGTGGGGATCTAGGGAGCGGGGGGACATCCTACAATGAGCAGTTCTTC. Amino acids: CAISGDLGSGGTSYNEQFF.

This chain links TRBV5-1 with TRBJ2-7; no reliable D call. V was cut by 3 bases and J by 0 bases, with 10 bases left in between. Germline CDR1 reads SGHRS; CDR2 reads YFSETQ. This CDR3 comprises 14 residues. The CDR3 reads CASSSIPPSYEQYF. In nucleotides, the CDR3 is TGCGCCAGCAGCTCCATCCCCCCCTCCTACGAGCAGTACTTC.

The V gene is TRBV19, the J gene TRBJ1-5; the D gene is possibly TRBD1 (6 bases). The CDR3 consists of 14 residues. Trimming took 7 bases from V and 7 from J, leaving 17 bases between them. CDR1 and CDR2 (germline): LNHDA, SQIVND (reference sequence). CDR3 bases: TGTGCCAGTACCCACGCAGGGGCCCGGCAGCCCCAGCATTTT. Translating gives CASTHAGARQPQHF. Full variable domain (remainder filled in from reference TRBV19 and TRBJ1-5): DGGITQSPKYLFRKEGQNVTLSCEQNLNHDAMYWYRQDPGQGLRLIYYSQIVNDFQKGDIAEGYSVSREKKESFPLTVTSAQKNPTAFYLCASTHAGARQPQHFGDGTRLSIL.

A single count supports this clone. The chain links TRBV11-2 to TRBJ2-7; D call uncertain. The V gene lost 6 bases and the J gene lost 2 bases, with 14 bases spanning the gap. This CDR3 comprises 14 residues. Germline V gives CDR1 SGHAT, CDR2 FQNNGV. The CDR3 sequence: CASSNSAPTYEQYF. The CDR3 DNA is TGTGCCAGCAGTAACTCAGCCCCCACCTACGAGCAGTACTTC. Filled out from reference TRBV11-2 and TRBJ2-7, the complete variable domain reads EAGVAQSPRYKIIEKRQSVAFWCNPISGHATLYWYQQILGQGPKLLIQFQNNGVVDDSQLPKDRFSAERLKGVDSTLKIQPAKLEDSAVYLCASSNSAPTYEQYFGPGTRLTVT.

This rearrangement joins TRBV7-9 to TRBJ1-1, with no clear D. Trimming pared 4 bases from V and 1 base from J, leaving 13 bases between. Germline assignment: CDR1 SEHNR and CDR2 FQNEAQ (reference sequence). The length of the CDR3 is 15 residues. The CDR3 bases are TGTGCCAGCAGCTCGAGCCGGGAGAGGAACACTGAAGCTTTCTTT. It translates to CASSSSRERNTEAFF.

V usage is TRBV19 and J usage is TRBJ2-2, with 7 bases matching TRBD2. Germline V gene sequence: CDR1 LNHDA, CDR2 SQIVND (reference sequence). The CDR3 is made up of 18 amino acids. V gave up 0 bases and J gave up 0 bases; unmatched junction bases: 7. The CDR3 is CASSIDRRLASNTGELFF. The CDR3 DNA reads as TGTGCCAGTAGTATAGATCGGAGACTAGCTTCGAACACCGGGGAGCTGTTTTTT.

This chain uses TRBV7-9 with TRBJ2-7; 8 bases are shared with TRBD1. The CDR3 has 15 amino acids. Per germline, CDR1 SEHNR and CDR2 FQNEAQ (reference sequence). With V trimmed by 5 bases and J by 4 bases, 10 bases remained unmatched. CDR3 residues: CASSPEGTGLYEQYF. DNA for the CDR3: TGTGCCAGCAGCCCCGAAGGGACAGGTCTATACGAGCAGTACTTC.

The CDR3 DNA follows: TGTGCCAGCTCACCACCGCTCCTCGGGACAGGGGGATCCGAGCAGTACTTC. Encoded protein: CASSPPLLGTGGSEQYF. The V gene is TRBV18, the J gene TRBJ2-7; 11 positions match TRBD1. This CDR3 has 17 residues. The V gene's germline CDR1 is KGHSH and CDR2 LQKENI. Trimming at V came to 0 bases and at J to 6 bases, leaving 10 bases not matched to a gene.

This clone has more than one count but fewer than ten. CDR3: CASSPSAGSDYEQYF. The CDR3 nucleotides are TGTGCCAGCAGCCCATCAGCGGGGTCAGACTACGAGCAGTACTTC. This chain joins TRBV9 and TRBJ2-7, with TRBD2 matching over 7 bases. J was trimmed by 3 bases and V by 4 bases; bases with no gene match: 10. The CDR3 runs to 15 residues. Germline V gene sequence: CDR1 SGDLS, CDR2 YYNGEE.

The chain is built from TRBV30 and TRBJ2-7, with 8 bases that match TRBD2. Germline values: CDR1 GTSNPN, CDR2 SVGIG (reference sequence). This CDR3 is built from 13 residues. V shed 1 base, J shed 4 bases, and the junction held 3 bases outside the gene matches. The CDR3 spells CAWSDGGAYEQYF. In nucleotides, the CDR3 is TGTGCCTGGAGTGACGGGGGGGCGTACGAGCAGTACTTC.

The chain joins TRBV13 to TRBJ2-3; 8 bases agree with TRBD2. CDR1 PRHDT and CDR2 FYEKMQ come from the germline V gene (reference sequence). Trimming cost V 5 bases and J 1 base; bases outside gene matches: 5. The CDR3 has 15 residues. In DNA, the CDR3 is TGTGCCAGCAGCCGCCGGGGGGGCGGCACAGATACGCAGTATTTT. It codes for CASSRRGGGTDTQYF.

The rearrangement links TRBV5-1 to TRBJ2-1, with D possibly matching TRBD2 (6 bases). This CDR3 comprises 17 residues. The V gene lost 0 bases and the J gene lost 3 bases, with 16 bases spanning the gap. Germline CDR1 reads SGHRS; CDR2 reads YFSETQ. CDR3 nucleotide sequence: TGCGCCAGCAGCTTGGTTGTGTCGCTAGCGAGCTACAATGAGCAGTTCTTC. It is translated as CASSLVVSLASYNEQFF.

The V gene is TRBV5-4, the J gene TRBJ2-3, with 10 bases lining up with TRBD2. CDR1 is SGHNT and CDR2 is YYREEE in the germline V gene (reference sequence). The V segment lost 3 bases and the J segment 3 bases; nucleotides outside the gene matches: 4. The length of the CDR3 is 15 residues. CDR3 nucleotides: TGTGCCAGCAGCTGGGGACTAGCGCGAACAGATACGCAGTATTTT. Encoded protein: CASSWGLARTDTQYF.

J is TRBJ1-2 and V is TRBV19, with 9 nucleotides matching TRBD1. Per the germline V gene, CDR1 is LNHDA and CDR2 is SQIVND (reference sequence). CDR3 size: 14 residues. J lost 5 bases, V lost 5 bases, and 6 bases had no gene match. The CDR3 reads CASSSGQGWYGYTF. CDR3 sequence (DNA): TGTGCCAGTAGTTCCGGACAGGGGTGGTATGGCTACACCTTC.

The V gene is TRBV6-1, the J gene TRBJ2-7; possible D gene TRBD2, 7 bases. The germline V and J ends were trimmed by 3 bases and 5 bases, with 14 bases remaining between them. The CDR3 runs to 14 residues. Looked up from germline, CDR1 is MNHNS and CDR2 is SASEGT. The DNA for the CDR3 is TGTGCCAGCAGTGATGGGGGGGCGCGCAACGAGCAGTACTTC. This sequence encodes CASSDGGARNEQYF.

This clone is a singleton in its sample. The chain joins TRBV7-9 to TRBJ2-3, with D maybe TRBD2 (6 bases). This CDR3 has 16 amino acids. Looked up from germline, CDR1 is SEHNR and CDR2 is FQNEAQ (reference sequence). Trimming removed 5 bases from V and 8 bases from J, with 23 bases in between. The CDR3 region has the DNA TGTGCCAGCAGCCCTAGGGGTAGCGCCCAGGGAGGTACGCAGTATTTT. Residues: CASSPRGSAQGGTQYF.

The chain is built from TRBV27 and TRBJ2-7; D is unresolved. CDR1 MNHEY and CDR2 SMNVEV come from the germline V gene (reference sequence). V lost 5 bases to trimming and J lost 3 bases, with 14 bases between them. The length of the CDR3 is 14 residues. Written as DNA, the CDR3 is TGTGCCAGCAGTCTACCCCGAGAGAGCTACGAGCAGTACTTC. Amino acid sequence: CASSLPRESYEQYF.

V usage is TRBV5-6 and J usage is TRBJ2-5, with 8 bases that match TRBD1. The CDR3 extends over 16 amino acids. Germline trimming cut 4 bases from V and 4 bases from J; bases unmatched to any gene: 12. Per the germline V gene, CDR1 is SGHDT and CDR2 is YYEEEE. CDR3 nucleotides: TGTGCCAGCAGCGGGGGGACAGGATGGGGAGGAGAGACCCAGTACTTC. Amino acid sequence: CASSGGTGWGGETQYF.

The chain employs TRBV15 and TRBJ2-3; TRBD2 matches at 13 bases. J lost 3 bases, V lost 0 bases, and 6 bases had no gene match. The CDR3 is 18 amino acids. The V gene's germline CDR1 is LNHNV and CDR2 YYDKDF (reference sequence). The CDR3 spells CATSRDYGLAGETDTQYF. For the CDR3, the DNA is TGTGCCACCAGCAGAGACTACGGACTAGCGGGGGAAACAGATACGCAGTATTTT.

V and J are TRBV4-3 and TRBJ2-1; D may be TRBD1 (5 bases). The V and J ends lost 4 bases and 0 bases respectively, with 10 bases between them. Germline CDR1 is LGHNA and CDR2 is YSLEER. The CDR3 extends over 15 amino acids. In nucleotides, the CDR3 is TGCGCCAGCAGCCGTACAGGCTTCTCCTACAATGAGCAGTTCTTC. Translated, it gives CASSRTGFSYNEQFF.